This T cell receptor (beta chain) was profiled in a study of radiotherapy plus CTLA-4 blockade in lung cancer. Deletions cut 0 bases from V and 9 bases from J, with 10 bases between. In germline, CDR1 is SGHRS, CDR2 YFSETQ. This CDR3 region has 13 residues. Generated by immunoSEQ multiplex PCR, the TCRdb table keeps only in-frame clones and is missing some. The repertoire holds about 120,000 clones, with 70% to 90% as singletons. The receptor was isolated from a human donor with non-small cell lung cancer that progressed on radiotherapy plus ipilimumab. The starting material was peripheral blood, obtained from a patient treated with radiotherapy plus ipilimumab. The chain employs TRBV5-1 and TRBJ2-1; unclear D gene. CDR3: CASSLGVGIEQFF. The CDR3 nucleotides read TGCGCCAGCAGCTTGGGAGTCGGCATTGAGCAGTTCTTC.